Shown below are 10 T cell receptor beta chains from a single sample sequenced in a study of T cell repertoires in cytomegalovirus infection. TCRdb passed the reads through MiXCR, listing each CDR3 protein once. Among approximately 990,000 distinct CDR3 sequences listed, approximately 31% were seen once. These TCRs' antigens remain unknown. Sequencing used cultured CD8+ T cells from PBMCs, obtained from culture after CMV antigen stimulation. These receptors were obtained from a human donor in good health (CMV status not recorded). Some clones in this sample may be carry-over from other donors' samples.

The chain has TRBV6-1 and TRBJ2-7; D is perhaps TRBD1 (5 bases). Trimming stripped 2 bases from V and 5 bases from J, with 10 bases between. Germline CDR1 reads MNHNS; CDR2 reads SASEGT. The CDR3 has 13 residues. The CDR3 reads CASSEPQGNEQYF. CDR3 nucleotide sequence: TGTGCCAGCAGTGAACCGCAGGGTAACGAGCAGTACTTC.

The chain uses TRBV5-1 and TRBJ1-1; no reliable D call. CDR1 and CDR2 (germline): SGHRS, YFSETQ. The CDR3 is made up of 14 amino acids. V lost 1 base to trimming and J lost 4 bases, with 11 bases between them. This CDR3 reads CASSLRLRGTEAFF. The CDR3 DNA reads TGCGCCAGCAGCTTGCGCCTCCGAGGCACTGAAGCTTTCTTT.

This clonotype was seen only a few times. This chain's CDR3 is CASSYEGGGGELFF. For the CDR3, the DNA is TGTGCCAGCAGTTATGAGGGGGGAGGAGGGGAGCTGTTTTTT. The chain uses TRBV6-6 and TRBJ2-2; the D gene could be TRBD1 or TRBD2 (6 bases each). CDR3 length equals 14 residues. The V end lost 3 bases, the J end lost 8 bases, and 13 bases lay between the germline ends. Germline V gene data show CDR1 as MNHNY and CDR2 as SVGAGI (reference sequence).

This clonotype was picked up one time. DNA for the CDR3: TGTGCCAGCAGCTTCTCCAGGGGAAGGGGAGAGACCCAGTACTTC. This translates into CASSFSRGRGETQYF. V is TRBV11-2 and J is TRBJ2-5, with TRBD1 as a possible D gene (6 bases). Germline V gene data show CDR1 as SGHAT and CDR2 as FQNNGV. The CDR3 is 15 residues long. The V gene lost 3 bases and the J gene lost 4 bases, with 15 bases spanning the gap.

V is TRBV6-1 and J is TRBJ2-7, with D tentatively TRBD2 (6 bases). Trimming took 6 bases from V and 2 from J, leaving 11 bases between them. The CDR3 covers 13 residues. Germline values: CDR1 MNHNS, CDR2 SASEGT. CDR3 in DNA: TGTGCCAGCAGCCAACGACTAGCCTACGAGCAGTACGTC. It is translated as CASSQRLAYEQYV.

V is TRBV7-9 and J is TRBJ1-4; D gene uncertain. V was trimmed by 7 bases and J by 0 bases, leaving 9 bases between them. CDR1 SEHNR and CDR2 FQNEAQ come from the germline V gene (reference sequence). The length of the CDR3 is 14 residues. CDR3 sequence reads: CASTLIATNEKLFF. In DNA form, the CDR3 reads TGTGCCAGCACCCTTATTGCAACTAATGAAAAACTGTTTTTT. The full variable domain, rest sourced from reference TRBV7-9 and TRBJ1-4, is DTGVSQNPRHKITKRGQNVTFRCDPISEHNRLYWYRQTLGQGPEFLTYFQNEAQLEKSRLLSDRFSAERPKGSFSTLEIQRTEQGDSAMYLCASTLIATNEKLFFGSGTQLSVL.

This clonotype was found many times. DNA of the CDR3: TGTGCCAGCAGCCGAAAAGGACAGGGGTCACCCTACGAGCAGTACTTC. Its protein is CASSRKGQGSPYEQYF. The V call is TRBV7-6, the J call TRBJ2-7; 9 nucleotides match TRBD1. The CDR3 runs to 16 residues. Trimming at V came to 5 bases and at J to 2 bases, leaving 10 bases not matched to a gene. The germline V gene encodes CDR1 SGHVS and CDR2 FNYEAQ.

In this sample, this clonotype turned up many times. This chain connects TRBV7-6 to TRBJ2-3, with 10 nucleotides matching TRBD2. CDR3 length: 17 amino acids. Trimming at V came to 5 bases and at J to 0 bases, leaving 8 bases not matched to a gene. The germline gives CDR1 SGHVS, CDR2 FNYEAQ. CDR3 sequence: CASSLRTSGTSTDTQYF. Here the CDR3 DNA reads TGTGCCAGCAGCCTTCGGACTAGCGGAACTAGCACAGATACGCAGTATTTT.

This clonotype was counted between two and nine times. The CDR3 is CASSLSVNEQYF. The CDR3, as DNA: TGTGCCAGCAGCTTATCGGTAAACGAGCAGTACTTC. V is TRBV7-9 and J is TRBJ2-7; no clear D gene. Germline lookup yields CDR1 SEHNR and CDR2 FQNEAQ (reference sequence). Trimming removed 2 bases at V and 5 bases at J, with 7 bases between. CDR3 size: 12 residues.

This clonotype was detected ten times or more. The chain recombines TRBV7-8 with TRBJ2-3; TRBD2 agrees at 7 bases. This CDR3 contains 15 residues. The germline V gene has CDR1 SGHVS and CDR2 FQNEAQ. V gave up 7 bases and J gave up 1 base; unmatched junction bases: 8. CDR3 DNA sequence: TGTGCCAGCACCATGGGAGGGGCACGCACAGATACGCAGTATTTT. It translates to CASTMGGARTDTQYF.